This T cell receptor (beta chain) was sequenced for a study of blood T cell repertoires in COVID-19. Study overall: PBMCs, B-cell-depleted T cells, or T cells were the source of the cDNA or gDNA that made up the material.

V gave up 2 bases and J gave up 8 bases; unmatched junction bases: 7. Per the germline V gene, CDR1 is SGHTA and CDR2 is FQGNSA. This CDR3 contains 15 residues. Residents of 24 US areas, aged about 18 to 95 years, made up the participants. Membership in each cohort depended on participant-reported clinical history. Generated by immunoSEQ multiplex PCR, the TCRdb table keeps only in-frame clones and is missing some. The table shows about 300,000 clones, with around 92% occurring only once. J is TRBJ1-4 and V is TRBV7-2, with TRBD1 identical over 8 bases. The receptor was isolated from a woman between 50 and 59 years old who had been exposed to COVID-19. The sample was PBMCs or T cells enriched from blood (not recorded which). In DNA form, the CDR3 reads TGTGCCAGCAGCTTATTCGGGACAGGCGGGGAAAAACTGTTTTTT. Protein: CASSLFGTGGEKLFF.